The next 17 T cell receptor beta chains were all read from a single sample in a study of blood T cell repertoires in COVID-19. The method was immunoSEQ multiplex PCR; TCRdb's version includes in-frame clones alone and lacks a portion of them. The sample records around 150,000 clones, about 85% being singletons. The sequenced material came from peripheral blood. The origin of the receptors is a human donor with COVID-19, enrolled during active disease. The donor label of this sample is uncertain.

The gene calls are TRBV24-1 and TRBJ2-1; D uncertain. The CDR3 has 14 amino acids. Germline V lookup: CDR1 KGHDR, CDR2 SFDVKD. The ends were cut back, 5 bases at V and 5 bases at J, with 12 bases in the middle. Here the CDR3 reads CATSVGWRHNEQFF. The CDR3 nucleotides are TGTGCCACCAGTGTTGGGTGGCGGCACAATGAGCAGTTCTTC.

The chain recombines TRBV27 with TRBJ1-3; D is undetermined. Germline lookup yields CDR1 MNHEY and CDR2 SMNVEV (reference sequence). V was shortened by 0 bases and J by 3 bases, with 9 bases between the two germline ends. The CDR3 consists of 15 residues. The CDR3 is CASSLSAERGNTIYF. In DNA, the CDR3 is TGTGCCAGCAGTTTATCGGCAGAGCGTGGAAACACCATATATTTT.

V gene TRBV11-3 combines with J gene TRBJ2-7; TRBD1 aligns across 7 bases. The germline V gene has CDR1 SGHNT and CDR2 YENEEA. This CDR3 has 15 amino acids. V lost 5 bases, J lost 6 bases, and 13 bases stayed unmatched. The CDR3 nucleotides read TGTGCCAGCAGCATGATCGGACCAGGGGGTGGCGAGCAGTACTTC. As protein: CASSMIGPGGGEQYF.

This chain connects TRBV7-9 to TRBJ1-6; D gene uncertain. CDR1 SEHNR and CDR2 FQNEAQ come from the germline V gene (reference sequence). Trimming stripped 5 bases from V and 11 bases from J, with 16 bases between. The CDR3 covers 14 residues. The CDR3 protein is CASSPTVAGAPLHF. The CDR3 DNA is TGTGCCAGCAGCCCGACGGTGGCCGGGGCACCCCTCCACTTT. The full variable domain, rest sourced from reference TRBV7-9 and TRBJ1-6, is DTGVSQNPRHKITKRGQNVTFRCDPISEHNRLYWYRQTLGQGPEFLTYFQNEAQLEKSRLLSDRFSAERPKGSFSTLEIQRTEQGDSAMYLCASSPTVAGAPLHFGNGTRLTVT.

The V call is TRBV13, the J call TRBJ1-2, with 7 bases matching TRBD1. The CDR3 spans 15 residues. Germline V gives CDR1 PRHDT, CDR2 FYEKMQ (reference sequence). The ends lost 1 base at V and 8 bases at J; junction bases unmatched: 10. CDR3 region: CASSLDSGGRGGYTF. The DNA of the CDR3 is TGTGCCAGCAGCTTAGACTCAGGGGGGCGTGGAGGCTACACCTTC.

This chain uses TRBV18 with TRBJ2-1; 9 bases map to TRBD2. Germline lookup yields CDR1 KGHSH and CDR2 LQKENI. V trimming: 6 bases; J trimming: 5 bases; junction bases outside the gene matches: 11. This CDR3 is 16 amino acids long. In nucleotides, the CDR3 is TGTGCCAGCTCGAGGATAGCGGGAGCTGACCACAATGAGCAGTTCTTC. Its translation: CASSRIAGADHNEQFF.

This chain joins TRBV5-1 and TRBJ2-3; D possibly corresponds to TRBD2 (5 bases). Germline V CDR1 and CDR2: SGHRS, YFSETQ. This CDR3 is 16 amino acids long. V lost 4 bases to trimming and J lost 3 bases, with 18 bases between them. DNA for the CDR3: TGCGCCAGCAGCCCTGGAGGACTTATGAGGACAGATACGCAGTATTTT. This encodes CASSPGGLMRTDTQYF.

In this sample, this clone turned up once. The gene calls are TRBV18 and TRBJ2-2, with 8 bases lining up with TRBD1. The V gene's germline CDR1 is KGHSH and CDR2 LQKENI. Germline trimming cut 6 bases from V and 1 base from J; bases unmatched to any gene: 13. The CDR3 runs 18 residues. CDR3 residues: CASSQSVVGQGNTGELFF. CDR3 coding DNA: TGTGCCAGCTCTCAATCAGTCGTCGGACAGGGGAACACCGGGGAGCTGTTTTTT.

The J gene is TRBJ2-1, the V gene TRBV11-2; weak D call: TRBD2 (5 bases). Germline V lookup: CDR1 SGHAT, CDR2 FQNNGV. The V end lost 3 bases, the J end lost 6 bases, and 15 bases lay between the germline ends. The CDR3 is 15 amino acids. CDR3 in amino acids: CASSFTGRSGNEQFF. The DNA for the CDR3 is TGTGCCAGCAGCTTCACTGGCAGAAGCGGCAATGAGCAGTTCTTC.

The chain joins TRBV7-9 to TRBJ2-7, with D tentatively TRBD2 (6 bases). The CDR3 has 17 residues. CDR1 SEHNR and CDR2 FQNEAQ come from the germline V gene (reference sequence). The ends were cut back, 5 bases at V and 6 bases at J, with 26 bases in the middle. The CDR3, as DNA: TGTGCCAGCAGCCCCCCGGGGACTGCAGAACACGGCGGCGAGCAGTACTTC. Its protein is CASSPPGTAEHGGEQYF.

The V call is TRBV20-1, the J call TRBJ1-4; no clear D. The CDR3 contains 11 residues. V was pared by 2 bases and J by 14 bases, with 12 bases between. The germline gives CDR1 DFQATT, CDR2 SNEGSKA (reference sequence). CDR3 nucleotides: TGCAGTGCTAGATGGAGTGTAGCCCTGTTTTTT. Translated, it gives CSARWSVALFF.

This chain joins TRBV15 and TRBJ1-4, with TRBD1 identical over 8 bases. V was clipped by 3 bases and J by 3 bases; unmatched bases: 0. Per germline, CDR1 LNHNV and CDR2 YYDKDF (reference sequence). CDR3 size: 14 residues. The CDR3 DNA reads as TGTGCCACCAGCAGGGACAGGGCTAATGAAAAACTGTTTTTT. It specifies CATSRDRANEKLFF.

V is TRBV5-1 and J is TRBJ2-2, with TRBD1 as a possible D gene (6 bases). Germline V lookup: CDR1 SGHRS, CDR2 YFSETQ. With 1 base removed from V and 3 bases from J, the gap between germline ends came to 10 bases. The CDR3 runs 15 residues. This CDR3 is CASSLRQDYTGELFF. Here the CDR3 DNA reads TGCGCCAGCAGCTTGAGACAGGATTACACCGGGGAGCTGTTTTTT.

There are a few counts of this clone. V usage is TRBV5-6 and J usage is TRBJ1-2, with a possible D match to TRBD1 (5 bases). With 4 bases removed from V and 0 bases from J, the gap between germline ends came to 19 bases. CDR3 length equals 17 residues. The germline V gene has CDR1 SGHDT and CDR2 YYEEEE. The CDR3: CASSGGDGSSTNYGYTF. In DNA, the CDR3 is TGTGCCAGCAGCGGGGGGGACGGATCCTCGACTAACTATGGCTACACCTTC.

This chain joins TRBV29-1 and TRBJ1-5; D is possibly TRBD1 (5 bases). Trimming shortened V by 4 bases and J by 3 bases, and 10 bases separated the two germline ends. CDR3 length equals 13 residues. The germline CDR1 and CDR2 sequences are SQVTM and ANQGSEA. The CDR3 nucleotides are TGCAGCGTTGGGCAGGGAAACAATCAGCCCCAGCATTTT. Amino acid sequence: CSVGQGNNQPQHF.

The V and J genes are TRBV28 and TRBJ2-7; weak D call: TRBD1 (5 bases). CDR3 size: 13 residues. The germline gives CDR1 MDHEN, CDR2 SYDVKM. V lost 5 bases and J 0 bases, leaving 8 bases between the germline ends. The CDR3 sequence is CASSVRDSYEQYF. The CDR3 DNA sequence: TGTGCCAGCAGTGTCAGGGACTCCTACGAGCAGTACTTC. Variable domain in full (rest from reference TRBV28 and TRBJ2-7): DVKVTQSSRYLVKRTGEKVFLECVQDMDHENMFWYRQDPGLGLRLIYFSYDVKMKEKGDIPEGYSVSREKKERFSLILESASTNQTSMYLCASSVRDSYEQYFGPGTRLTVT.

This chain joins TRBV30 and TRBJ1-2; tentative D call: TRBD1 (5 bases). CDR1 and CDR2 (germline): GTSNPN, SVGIG (reference sequence). Trimming cost V 1 base and J 2 bases, with 14 bases left between them. The CDR3 extends over 15 amino acids. The CDR3 is CAWSADSDFNYGYTF. The CDR3 DNA is TGTGCCTGGAGTGCTGACAGTGACTTCAACTATGGCTACACCTTC.